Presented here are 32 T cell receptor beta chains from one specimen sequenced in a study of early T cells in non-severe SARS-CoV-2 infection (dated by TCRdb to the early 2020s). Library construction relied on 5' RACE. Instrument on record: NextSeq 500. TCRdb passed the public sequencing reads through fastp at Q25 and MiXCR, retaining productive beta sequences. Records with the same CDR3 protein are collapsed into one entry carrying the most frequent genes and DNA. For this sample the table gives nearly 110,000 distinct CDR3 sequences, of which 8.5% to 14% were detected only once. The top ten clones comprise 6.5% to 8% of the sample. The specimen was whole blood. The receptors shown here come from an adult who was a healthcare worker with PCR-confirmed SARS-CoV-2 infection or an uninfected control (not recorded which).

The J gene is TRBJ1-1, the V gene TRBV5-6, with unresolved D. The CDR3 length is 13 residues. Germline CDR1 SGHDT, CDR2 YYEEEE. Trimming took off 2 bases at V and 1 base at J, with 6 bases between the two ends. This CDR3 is CASSFYRNTEAFF. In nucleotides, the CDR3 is TGTGCCAGCAGCTTTTACCGGAACACTGAAGCTTTCTTT. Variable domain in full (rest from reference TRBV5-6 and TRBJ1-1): DAGVTQSPTHLIKTRGQQVTLRCSPKSGHDTVSWYQQALGQGPQFIFQYYEEEERQRGNFPDRFSGHQFPNYSSELNVNALLLGDSALYLCASSFYRNTEAFFGQGTRLTVV.

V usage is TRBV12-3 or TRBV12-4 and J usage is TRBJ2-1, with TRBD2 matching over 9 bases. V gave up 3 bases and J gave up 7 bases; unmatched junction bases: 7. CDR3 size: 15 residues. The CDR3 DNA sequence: TGTGCCAGCAGTTTTGGGACTAGCTTTCTTAATGAGCAGTTCTTC. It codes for CASSFGTSFLNEQFF.

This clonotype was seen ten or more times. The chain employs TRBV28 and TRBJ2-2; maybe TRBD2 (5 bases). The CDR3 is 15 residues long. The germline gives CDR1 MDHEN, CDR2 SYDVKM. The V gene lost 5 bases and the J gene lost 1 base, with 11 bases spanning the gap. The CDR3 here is CASSGPSGNTGELFF. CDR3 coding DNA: TGTGCCAGCAGTGGACCGAGCGGGAACACCGGGGAGCTGTTTTTT.

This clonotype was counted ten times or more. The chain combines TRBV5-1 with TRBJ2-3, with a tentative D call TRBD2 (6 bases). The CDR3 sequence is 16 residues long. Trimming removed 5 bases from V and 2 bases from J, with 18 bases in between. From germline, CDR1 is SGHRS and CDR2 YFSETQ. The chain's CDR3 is CASRPIRGTNTDTQYF. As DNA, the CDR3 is TGCGCCAGCAGACCTATCCGCGGGACCAACACAGATACGCAGTATTTT.

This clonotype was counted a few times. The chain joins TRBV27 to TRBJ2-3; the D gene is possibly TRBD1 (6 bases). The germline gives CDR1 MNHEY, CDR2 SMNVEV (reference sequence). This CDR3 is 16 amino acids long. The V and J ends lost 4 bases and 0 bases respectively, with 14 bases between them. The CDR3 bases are TGTGCCAGCAGTTCATACCGGGACATAAGCACAGATACGCAGTATTTT. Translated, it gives CASSSYRDISTDTQYF.

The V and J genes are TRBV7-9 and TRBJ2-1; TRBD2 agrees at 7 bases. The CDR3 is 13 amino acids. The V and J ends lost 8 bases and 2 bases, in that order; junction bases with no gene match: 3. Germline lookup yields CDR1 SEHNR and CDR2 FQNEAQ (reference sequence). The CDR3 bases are TGTGCCAGCGCTGGACTAGCCTACAATGAGCAGTTCTTC. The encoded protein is CASAGLAYNEQFF.

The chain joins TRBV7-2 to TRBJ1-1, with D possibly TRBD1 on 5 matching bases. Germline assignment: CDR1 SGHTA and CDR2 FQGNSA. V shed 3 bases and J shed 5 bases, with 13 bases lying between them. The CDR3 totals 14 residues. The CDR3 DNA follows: TGTGCCAGCAGCTTTACGGGGCTGGGAACTGAAGCTTTCTTT. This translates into CASSFTGLGTEAFF.

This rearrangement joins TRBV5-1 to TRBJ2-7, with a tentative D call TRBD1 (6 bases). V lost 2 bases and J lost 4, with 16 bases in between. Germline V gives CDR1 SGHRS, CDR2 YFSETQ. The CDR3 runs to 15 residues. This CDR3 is CASSFTSKGVYEQYF. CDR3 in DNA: TGCGCCAGCAGCTTCACTTCCAAGGGGGTTTACGAGCAGTACTTC.

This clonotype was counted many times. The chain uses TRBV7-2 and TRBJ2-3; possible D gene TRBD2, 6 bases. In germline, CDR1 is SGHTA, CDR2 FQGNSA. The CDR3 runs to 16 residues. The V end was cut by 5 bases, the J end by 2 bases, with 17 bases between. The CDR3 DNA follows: TGTGCCAGCAGCCCCTTTAGCGGAGTTACCACAGATACGCAGTATTTT. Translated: CASSPFSGVTTDTQYF.

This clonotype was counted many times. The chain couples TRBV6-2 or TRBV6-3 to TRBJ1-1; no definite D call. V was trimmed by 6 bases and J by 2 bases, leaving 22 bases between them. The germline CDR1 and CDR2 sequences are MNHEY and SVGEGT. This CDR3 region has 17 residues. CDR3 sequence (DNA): TGTGCCAGCAGCCATGCAACACGGTCCACAATTAACACTGAAGCTTTCTTT. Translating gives CASSHATRSTINTEAFF.

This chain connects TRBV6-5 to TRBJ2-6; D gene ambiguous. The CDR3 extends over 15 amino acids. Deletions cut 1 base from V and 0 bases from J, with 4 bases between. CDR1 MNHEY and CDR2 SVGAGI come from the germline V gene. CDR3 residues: CASSYLDSGANVLTF. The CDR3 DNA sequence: TGTGCCAGCAGTTACTTGGACTCTGGGGCCAACGTCCTGACTTTC.

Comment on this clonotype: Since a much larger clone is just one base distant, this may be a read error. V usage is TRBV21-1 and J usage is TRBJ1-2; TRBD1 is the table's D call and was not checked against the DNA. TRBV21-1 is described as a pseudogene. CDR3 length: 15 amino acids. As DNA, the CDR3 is TGTGCCAGCAGCAAACCCCGGCAGAATAACTATGGCCACACCTTC. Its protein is CASSKPRQNNYGHTF.

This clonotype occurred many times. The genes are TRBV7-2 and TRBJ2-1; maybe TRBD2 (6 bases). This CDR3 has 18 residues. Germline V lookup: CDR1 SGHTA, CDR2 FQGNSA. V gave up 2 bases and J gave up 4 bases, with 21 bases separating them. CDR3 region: CASSLIVSASAMYNEQFF. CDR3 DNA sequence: TGTGCCAGCAGCTTAATAGTATCAGCTAGCGCAATGTACAATGAGCAGTTCTTC.

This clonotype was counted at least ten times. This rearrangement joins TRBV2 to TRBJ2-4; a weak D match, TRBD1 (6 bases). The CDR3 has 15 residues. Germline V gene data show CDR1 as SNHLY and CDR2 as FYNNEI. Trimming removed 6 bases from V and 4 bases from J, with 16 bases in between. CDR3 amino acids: CASSARTAGKNIQYF. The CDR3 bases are TGTGCCAGCAGCGCTAGGACAGCTGGGAAAAACATTCAGTACTTC.

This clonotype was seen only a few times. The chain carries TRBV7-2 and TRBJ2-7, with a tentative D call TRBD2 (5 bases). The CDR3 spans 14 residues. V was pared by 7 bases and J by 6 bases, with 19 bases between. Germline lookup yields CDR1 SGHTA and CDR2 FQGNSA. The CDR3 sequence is CASTELWGVGEQYF. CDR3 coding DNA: TGTGCCAGCACGGAGTTATGGGGAGTGGGCGAGCAGTACTTC.

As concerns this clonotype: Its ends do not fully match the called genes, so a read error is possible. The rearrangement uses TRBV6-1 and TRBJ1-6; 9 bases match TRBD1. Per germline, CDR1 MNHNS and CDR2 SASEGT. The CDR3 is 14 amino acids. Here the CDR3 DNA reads TGTGCCAGCAGTCGACAGGGGGATAATACACCCCTCCACTTT. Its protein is CASSRQGDNTPLHF.

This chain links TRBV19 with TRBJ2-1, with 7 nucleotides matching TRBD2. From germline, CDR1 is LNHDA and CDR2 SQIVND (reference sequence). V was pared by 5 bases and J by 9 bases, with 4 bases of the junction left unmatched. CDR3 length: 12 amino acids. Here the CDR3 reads CASSLAGVEQFF. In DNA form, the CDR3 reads TGTGCCAGTAGTTTAGCGGGCGTTGAGCAGTTCTTC. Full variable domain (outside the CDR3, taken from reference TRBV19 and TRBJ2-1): DGGITQSPKYLFRKEGQNVTLSCEQNLNHDAMYWYRQDPGQGLRLIYYSQIVNDFQKGDIAEGYSVSREKKESFPLTVTSAQKNPTAFYLCASSLAGVEQFFGPGTRLTVL.

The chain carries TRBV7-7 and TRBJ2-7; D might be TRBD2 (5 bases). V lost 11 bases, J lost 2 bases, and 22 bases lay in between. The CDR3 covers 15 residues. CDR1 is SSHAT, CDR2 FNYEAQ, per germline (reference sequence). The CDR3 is CASSKGPGPTYEQYF. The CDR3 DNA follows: TGTGCCTCTAGCAAGGGCCCAGGCCCTACCTACGAGCAGTACTTC.

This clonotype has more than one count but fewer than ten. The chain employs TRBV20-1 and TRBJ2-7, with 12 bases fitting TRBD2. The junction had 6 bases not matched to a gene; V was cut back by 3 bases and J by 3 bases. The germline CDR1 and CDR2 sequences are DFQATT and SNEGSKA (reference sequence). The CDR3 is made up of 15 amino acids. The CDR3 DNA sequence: TGCAGTGCTAGTGACGGACTAGCGGGACTCTACGAGCAGTACTTC. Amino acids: CSASDGLAGLYEQYF.

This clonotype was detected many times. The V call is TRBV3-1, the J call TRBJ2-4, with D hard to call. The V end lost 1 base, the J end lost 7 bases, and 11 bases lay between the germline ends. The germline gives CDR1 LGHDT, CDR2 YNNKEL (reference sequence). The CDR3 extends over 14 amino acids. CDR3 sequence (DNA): TGTGCCAGCAGCCAAGGAGGTAGTCTGAACATTCAGTACTTC. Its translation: CASSQGGSLNIQYF. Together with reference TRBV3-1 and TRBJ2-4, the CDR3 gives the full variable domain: DTAVSQTPKYLVTQMGNDKSIKCEQNLGHDTMYWYKQDSKKFLKIMFSYNNKELIINETVPNRFSPKSPDKAHLNLHINSLELGDSAVYFCASSQGGSLNIQYFGAGTRLSVL.

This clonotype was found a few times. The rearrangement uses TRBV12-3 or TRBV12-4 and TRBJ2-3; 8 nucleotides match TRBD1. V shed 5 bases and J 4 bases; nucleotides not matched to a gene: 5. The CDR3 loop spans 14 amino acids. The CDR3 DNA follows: TGTGCCAGCAGTCGCGGACAGGGCCCAGATACGCAGTATTTT. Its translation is CASSRGQGPDTQYF.

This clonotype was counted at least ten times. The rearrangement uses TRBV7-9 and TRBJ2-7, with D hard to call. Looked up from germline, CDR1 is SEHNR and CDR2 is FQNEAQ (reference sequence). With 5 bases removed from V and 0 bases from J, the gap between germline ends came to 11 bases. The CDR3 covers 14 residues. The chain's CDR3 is CASSAQESSYEQYF. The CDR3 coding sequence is TGTGCCAGCAGCGCTCAGGAGAGCTCCTACGAGCAGTACTTC.

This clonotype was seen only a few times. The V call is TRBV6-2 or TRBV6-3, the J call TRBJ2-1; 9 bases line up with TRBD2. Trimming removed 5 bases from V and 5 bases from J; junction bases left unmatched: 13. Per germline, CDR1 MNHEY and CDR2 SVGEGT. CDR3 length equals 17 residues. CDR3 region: CASSNHYSGRADNEQFF. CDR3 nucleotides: TGTGCCAGCAGTAACCACTATAGCGGGAGAGCGGACAATGAGCAGTTCTTC.

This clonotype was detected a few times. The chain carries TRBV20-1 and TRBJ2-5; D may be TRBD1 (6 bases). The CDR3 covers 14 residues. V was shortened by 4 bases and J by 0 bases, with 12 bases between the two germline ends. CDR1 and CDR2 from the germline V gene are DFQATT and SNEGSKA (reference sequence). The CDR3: CSATQGWYQETQYF. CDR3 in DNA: TGCAGTGCTACTCAGGGGTGGTACCAAGAGACCCAGTACTTC.

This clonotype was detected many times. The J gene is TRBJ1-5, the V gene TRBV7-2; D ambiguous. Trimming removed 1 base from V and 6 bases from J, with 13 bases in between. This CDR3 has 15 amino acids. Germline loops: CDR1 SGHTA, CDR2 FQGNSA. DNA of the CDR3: TGTGCCAGCAGCTTAGAAGGCGTTGGTACTCAGCCCCAGCATTTT. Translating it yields CASSLEGVGTQPQHF.

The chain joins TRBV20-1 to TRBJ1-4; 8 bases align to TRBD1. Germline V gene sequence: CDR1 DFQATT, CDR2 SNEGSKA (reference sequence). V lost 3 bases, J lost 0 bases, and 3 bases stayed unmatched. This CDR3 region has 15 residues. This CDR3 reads CSARTGDATNEKLFF. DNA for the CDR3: TGCAGTGCTAGGACAGGGGACGCAACTAATGAAAAACTGTTTTTT.

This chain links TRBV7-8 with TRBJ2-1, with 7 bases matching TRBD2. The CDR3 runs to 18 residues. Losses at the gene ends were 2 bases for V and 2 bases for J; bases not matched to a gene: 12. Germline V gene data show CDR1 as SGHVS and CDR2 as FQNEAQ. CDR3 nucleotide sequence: TGTGCCAGCAGCTTACGCCGACTAGCACAACCTCCCTACAATGAGCAGTTCTTC. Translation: CASSLRRLAQPPYNEQFF.

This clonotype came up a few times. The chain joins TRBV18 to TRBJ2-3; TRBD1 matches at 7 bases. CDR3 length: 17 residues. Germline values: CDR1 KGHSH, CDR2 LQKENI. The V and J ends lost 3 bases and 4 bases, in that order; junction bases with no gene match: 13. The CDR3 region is CASSPSPGQNPADTQYF. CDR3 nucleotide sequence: TGTGCCAGCTCACCCTCGCCGGGACAGAACCCGGCAGATACGCAGTATTTT.

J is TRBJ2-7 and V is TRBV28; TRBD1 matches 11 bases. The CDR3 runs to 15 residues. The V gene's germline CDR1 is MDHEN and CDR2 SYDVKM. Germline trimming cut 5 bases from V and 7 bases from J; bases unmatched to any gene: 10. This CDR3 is CASSPKTDRGREQYF. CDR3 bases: TGTGCCAGCAGTCCCAAAACGGACAGGGGGCGGGAGCAGTACTTC.

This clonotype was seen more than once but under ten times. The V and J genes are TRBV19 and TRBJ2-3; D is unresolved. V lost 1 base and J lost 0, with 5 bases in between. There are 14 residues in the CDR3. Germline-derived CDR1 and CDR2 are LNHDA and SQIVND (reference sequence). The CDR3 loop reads CASSIGTSTDTQYF. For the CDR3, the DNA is TGTGCCAGTAGTATAGGGACGAGCACAGATACGCAGTATTTT.

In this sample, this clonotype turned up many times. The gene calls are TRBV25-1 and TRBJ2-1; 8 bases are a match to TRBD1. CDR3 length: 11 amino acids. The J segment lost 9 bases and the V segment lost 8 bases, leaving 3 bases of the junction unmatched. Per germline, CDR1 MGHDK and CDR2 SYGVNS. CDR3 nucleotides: TGTGCCAGCGCCGACAGGGGTGAGCAGTTCTTC. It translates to CASADRGEQFF. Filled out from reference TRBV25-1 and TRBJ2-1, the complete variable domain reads EADIYQTPRYLVIGTGKKITLECSQTMGHDKMYWYQQDPGMELHLIHYSYGVNSTEKGDLSSESTVSRIRTEHFPLTLESARPSHTSQYLCASADRGEQFFGPGTRLTVL.

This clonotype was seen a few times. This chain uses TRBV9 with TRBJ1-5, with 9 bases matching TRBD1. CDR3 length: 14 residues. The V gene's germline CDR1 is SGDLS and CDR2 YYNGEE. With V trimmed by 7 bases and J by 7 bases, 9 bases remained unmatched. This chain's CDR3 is CASGGGQGSQPQHF. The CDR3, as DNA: TGTGCCAGCGGAGGGGGACAGGGATCCCAGCCCCAGCATTTT.